This T cell receptor beta chain was profiled in a study of tumor-infiltrating lymphocytes in primary liver carcinoma. Joint extraction of RNA and DNA used roughly 19-33 mg of bulk tissue that was unsorted. Primary liver carcinoma in the patients was surgically resected. Total RNA (about 500 ng) served as template for TCR beta cDNA synthesis primed by a constant-region primer. ARM-PCR was slightly modified, and three nested multiplex PCR rounds with it gave rise to the TCR beta libraries. Both of the initial two PCR rounds ran for about 9 cycles and employed TRBV1-TRBV30 forward primers alongside a C-beta reverse primer. Each CDR3 protein is one row after TCRdb ran MiXCR on the multiplex PCR reads. This repertoire shows 65,000 to 80,000 distinct CDR3 sequences, 60% to 80% found once; its top ten account for roughly a quarter. CDR1 and CDR2 (germline): MDHEN, SYDVKM. V was clipped by 4 bases and J by 7 bases, with 20 bases between them. This CDR3 has 16 residues.

Source material: liver tumor tissue from sampling region 4. The subset is: tumor region T4, right-lateral pole. This receptor was taken from a man between 35 and 55 years old with primary liver carcinoma and hepatitis B virus infection. The chain recombines TRBV28 with TRBJ2-1; D gene uncertain. The DNA for the CDR3 is TGTGCCAGCAGTTCAACCCTAGTAACGAAGCCGAATGAGCAGTTCTTC. Translating gives CASSSTLVTKPNEQFF.